Described below is a single TCR beta chain sequence and its context. No cognate antigen has been identified for it. Base qualities are not provided; no much larger clone lies one nucleotide away. These data belong to a study of beta chain features in type 1 diabetes (dated by TCRdb to the late 2010s). Study-level background: No differences in mean age, gender distribution, total cell number or subset yield were found between patients and healthy donors. A total of about 99,000,000 sorted cells were examined across all samples, and RNA yield correlated strongly with the number of cells per subset. The study compared the TCRB repertoires of sorted circulating CD4+ T cell subsets in recently diagnosed type 1 diabetes patients with those in matched healthy donors. Regulatory and stem cell-like memory subsets were isolated from only 8 patients and roughly eight healthy donors, whereas naive and central memory subsets came from all 30 or so donors.

General study outcomes and caveats: Because the HLA sub-analyses included only small numbers of individuals, any influence of HLA type on TCRB rearrangement was left unresolved. A moderate but significant shortening of TCRB CDR3 length was observed in type 1 diabetes patients in all four CD4+ subsets. At VDJ recombination sites, patients with type 1 diabetes made fewer insertions and deleted more nucleotides, a pattern implying thymic rearrangement abnormalities. Sequencing cDNA rather than genomic DNA could over-represent highly expressing activated cells, although activation and CD3 levels did not differ between groups. The naive, central memory and regulatory TCRB repertoires appeared to resemble one another more closely among patients than among healthy donors. Shorter templates might have been favored by PCR, but patient and control samples were amplified and corrected together, so both groups would have been affected equally by any skew.

Each donor gave one peripheral blood draw, averaging roughly 100 mL, which was collected into heparinised tubes. Using a panel that included CD45RO, CCR7, CD25, CD127, CD95 and CD27, naive, central memory, regulatory and stem cell-like memory CD4+ T cells were sorted on a BD FACSAria II. Purity was above 95% for every sorted population. PBMCs were isolated immediately by Lymphoprep density gradient centrifugation and stained directly without culture. So that batch effects would be minimized, each experiment stained and sorted samples in pairs, pairing one healthy donor with one patient. The CDR3, cysteine through phenylalanine, is 12 amino acids long. CDR3 DNA only is kept here, 36 bases in frame from base 1. Between the V and J ends, shortened by 3 bases and 6 bases respectively, the junction contains 6 bases. The germline V gene specifies MNHNS as CDR1 and SASEGT as CDR2. The High Capacity cDNA Reverse Transcription Kit was used to reverse transcribe all of the isolated RNA, meaning that expressed TCRB transcripts were what got sequenced. Deep immunoSEQ sequencing was performed on naive, central memory and regulatory T cell samples, with an average of around 3.4 million total reads per sample. Sorted cells were lysed in RLT buffer, and RNA was extracted using DNase-treated RNeasy Micro or Mini kits according to cell number. To prevent cross-contamination, every cell subset was processed on its own, while patient and healthy donor samples were processed together. TCRB sequences were amplified from cDNA with the immunoSEQ multiplex PCR, producing 87-bp fragments spanning the CDR3 region. Sequencing of the amplicons was performed on the Illumina HiSeq platform. In the paper's pipeline: PCR bias was corrected computationally using synthetic template baselines, and reads within Hamming distance 2 were collapsed, with unmergeable singletons discarded. Reads were aligned against IMGT so that V, D and J genes, CDR3 length and insertions or deletions at six rearrangement sites could be assigned. Within each subset, clonotype counts were normalized to the number of sorted cells before true diversity and Gini coefficients were calculated with the tcR R package. The overlap coefficient, calculated on TCRB nucleotide sequences, was used to measure repertoire sharing. The immuneACCESS repertoire file appears here via TCRdb, limited to in-frame rearrangements. These files lack a portion of the clones; in checked studies, under half of the deficit traces to unresolved V genes, and the cause of the others is not known. The V and J calls and clone size were taken over from that table, and D and trimming were inferred from the DNA. The sample table lists about 150,000 clones, about 50% of them with a count of one. The ten most abundant clones make up around 0.45% of the sample.

The chain couples TRBV6-1 to TRBJ2-4; possibly the D gene is TRBD2, per 5 matching bases. The receptor was derived from a man aged 18 to 29 in good health. What was sequenced was Tregs from blood. The cell subset or site label on this specimen signifies: regulatory CD4+ T cells. The sequenced DNA: TGTGCCAGCAGTGAGGGGAGAAACATTCAGTACTTC. This codes for CASSEGRNIQYF.